The 24 T cell receptor beta chains below were found in one sample sequenced in a study of shared clonotypes between healthy human individuals. Assay used: immunoSEQ multiplex PCR; TCRdb lists only in-frame clones, some missing. The sample includes about 2.1 million clones, 90% to 95% seen only once; the top ten take around 1.7%. The naive CD8 fraction comprised CD45RO-negative cells positively selected for CCR7 and excluded terminally differentiated effector memory CD45RA+ cells. Source material: naive CD8+ T cells from PBMCs. The receptors were sampled from a young man in good health. Some clones in this sample may be carry-over from other donors' samples.

The chain uses TRBV28 and TRBJ1-1; the D gene is possibly TRBD1 (6 bases). CDR1 is MDHEN and CDR2 is SYDVKM in the germline V gene. This CDR3 region has 12 residues. V shed 8 bases and J shed 7 bases, with 14 bases lying between them. The CDR3 region is CASAAGDGEAFF. CDR3 bases: TGTGCCAGCGCCGCAGGGGACGGTGAAGCTTTCTTT.

V is TRBV7-6 and J is TRBJ2-7, with 10 bases that match TRBD2. CDR3 length equals 15 residues. The ends lost 5 bases at V and 0 bases at J; junction bases unmatched: 4. The germline V gene encodes CDR1 SGHVS and CDR2 FNYEAQ. This chain's CDR3 is CASSRTSGISYEQYF. Written as DNA, the CDR3 is TGTGCCAGCAGCCGTACTAGCGGGATCTCCTACGAGCAGTACTTC.

This clone was observed a few times. V is TRBV7-9 and J is TRBJ1-2, with unresolved D. The ends were cut back, 7 bases at V and 4 bases at J, with 16 bases in the middle. Germline values: CDR1 SEHNR, CDR2 FQNEAQ (reference sequence). The CDR3 is 14 amino acids. The CDR3 DNA reads TGTGCCAGCACCCAGGATGCAGAAGGCTATGGCTACACCTTC. Amino acids: CASTQDAEGYGYTF. Using reference TRBV7-9 and TRBJ1-2 for the parts outside the CDR3, the full variable domain is DTGVSQNPRHKITKRGQNVTFRCDPISEHNRLYWYRQTLGQGPEFLTYFQNEAQLEKSRLLSDRFSAERPKGSFSTLEIQRTEQGDSAMYLCASTQDAEGYGYTFGSGTRLTVV.

The CDR3 DNA is TGCGCCAGCAGCCAAGACCCGTGGCGGGGCCATAGCACAGATACGCAGTATTTT. It yields the protein CASSQDPWRGHSTDTQYF. V gene TRBV4-3 combines with J gene TRBJ2-3, with D maybe TRBD2 (6 bases). The germline V and J ends were trimmed by 0 bases and 0 bases, with 16 bases remaining between them. Germline CDR1 LGHNA, CDR2 YSLEER. The CDR3 sequence is 18 residues long.

V usage is TRBV28 and J usage is TRBJ1-1; D unclear. The CDR3 has 13 amino acids. Germline CDR1 and CDR2: MDHEN and SYDVKM. Trimming took 8 bases from V and 5 from J, leaving 15 bases between them. The CDR3 loop reads CASQKFQRTEAFF. Here the CDR3 DNA reads TGTGCCAGCCAAAAGTTTCAGAGGACTGAAGCTTTCTTT.

This chain's CDR3 is CASSVNGASEYTYEQYF. CDR3 nucleotide sequence: TGTGCCAGCAGTGTCAACGGCGCTTCCGAATATACCTACGAGCAGTACTTC. This rearrangement joins TRBV25-1 to TRBJ2-7, with D unresolved. V was trimmed by 4 bases and J by 2 bases, leaving 21 bases between them. From germline, CDR1 is MGHDK and CDR2 SYGVNS. This CDR3 contains 17 residues.

This clone came up once. The V gene is TRBV4-1, the J gene TRBJ1-4; TRBD1 aligns across 8 bases. Germline CDR1 reads MGHRA; CDR2 reads YSYEKL. With 4 bases clipped from V and 0 bases from J, the junction kept 7 bases outside the gene matches. The CDR3 extends over 17 amino acids. CDR3 amino acids: CASSPDRGRSTNEKLFF. In nucleotides, the CDR3 is TGCGCCAGCAGCCCTGACAGGGGCAGGTCAACTAATGAAAAACTGTTTTTT.

The chain uses TRBV27 and TRBJ2-2; TRBD2 matches at 10 bases. The trim removed 4 bases at V and 1 base at J, leaving 3 bases unmatched. The CDR3 consists of 16 residues. Germline CDR1 is MNHEY and CDR2 is SMNVEV (reference sequence). CDR3 sequence reads: CASSSLAGGNTGELFF. CDR3 in DNA: TGTGCCAGCAGTTCCTTAGCGGGAGGGAACACCGGGGAGCTGTTTTTT.

V and J are TRBV19 and TRBJ2-5, with D possibly TRBD2 on 5 matching bases. V gave up 5 bases and J gave up 2 bases, with 15 bases separating them. Germline CDR1 LNHDA, CDR2 SQIVND (reference sequence). This CDR3 is built from 15 residues. CDR3 DNA sequence: TGTGCCAGTAGTGGCCCGTGGGAGAGTCAAGAGACCCAGTACTTC. It specifies CASSGPWESQETQYF.

Only a few counts were recorded for this clone. The chain combines TRBV29-1 with TRBJ1-3; the D is unclear. CDR1 is SQVTM, CDR2 ANQGSEA, per germline. Trimming pared 4 bases from V and 0 bases from J, leaving 7 bases between. This CDR3 spans 13 amino acids. CDR3 sequence (DNA): TGCAGCGTTGGAGGGTTCTCTGGAAACACCATATATTTT. It is translated as CSVGGFSGNTIYF.

The chain carries TRBV7-2 and TRBJ2-1, with a weak D call TRBD2 (5 bases). The CDR3 totals 17 residues. The V end was cut by 3 bases, the J end by 6 bases, with 21 bases between. CDR1 SGHTA and CDR2 FQGNSA come from the germline V gene. Written as DNA, the CDR3 is TGTGCCAGCAGCTTTGCTTTGAGGACTGTGGCGGGCAATGAGCAGTTCTTC. It encodes CASSFALRTVAGNEQFF.

DNA for the CDR3: TGTGCCAGCAGGAGGGACTGGGGAATGAGGGGTGGCGAGCAGTACTTC. Protein product: CASRRDWGMRGGEQYF. The V and J genes are TRBV5-5 and TRBJ2-7, with D possibly matching TRBD2 (6 bases). The length of the CDR3 is 16 residues. The germline V and J ends were trimmed by 5 bases and 6 bases, with 24 bases remaining between them. Germline values: CDR1 SGHKS, CDR2 YYEKEE (reference sequence).

The rearrangement links TRBV27 to TRBJ2-3, with D possibly matching TRBD2 (6 bases). Germline V gives CDR1 MNHEY, CDR2 SMNVEV (reference sequence). The CDR3 totals 16 residues. V was trimmed by 6 bases and J by 5 bases, leaving 21 bases between them. The CDR3 sequence is CASRPLSARGGDTQYF. CDR3 nucleotide sequence: TGTGCCAGCAGACCTCTAAGTGCGCGGGGTGGAGATACGCAGTATTTT.

This clone was observed a handful of times. V gene TRBV28 combines with J gene TRBJ2-3; D is unresolved. CDR1 is MDHEN, CDR2 SYDVKM, per germline. V shed 3 bases and J shed 0 bases, with 7 bases lying between them. The CDR3 contains 14 residues. The CDR3 DNA reads as TGTGCCAGCAGTTTCCAGAGAAGCACAGATACGCAGTATTTT. Translating gives CASSFQRSTDTQYF.

The V call is TRBV28, the J call TRBJ1-5; D remains unclear. CDR3 length: 10 residues. V lost 7 bases and J lost 7, with 5 bases in between. Germline CDR1 reads MDHEN; CDR2 reads SYDVKM. Here the CDR3 reads CASNGQPQHF. Here the CDR3 DNA reads TGTGCCAGCAACGGACAGCCCCAGCATTTT.

This chain joins TRBV10-1 and TRBJ1-1; D might be TRBD1 (6 bases). Germline-derived CDR1 and CDR2 are WNHNN and SYGVQD (reference sequence). Trimming removed 10 bases from V and 5 bases from J, with 26 bases in between. CDR3 size: 16 residues. The CDR3, as DNA: TGCGCCACCAAATTAGGGTTACAGGGAGGAGAAACTGAAGCTTTCTTT. This gives the protein CATKLGLQGGETEAFF.

Remarks on this clone: The sample holds other DNA sequences that translate to the same CDR3. This chain joins TRBV27 and TRBJ1-4; 10 bases align to TRBD1. This CDR3 comprises 14 residues. Germline V gene sequence: CDR1 MNHEY, CDR2 SMNVEV (reference sequence). Trimming cost V 3 bases and J 7 bases; bases outside gene matches: 2. CDR3 residues: CASSLTGGGEKLFF. The CDR3 nucleotides are TGTGCCAGCAGTTTGACAGGGGGCGGTGAAAAACTGTTTTTT.

V gene TRBV27 combines with J gene TRBJ2-1; D gene uncertain. The CDR3 totals 13 residues. Deletions cut 3 bases from V and 5 bases from J, with 8 bases between. The germline CDR1 and CDR2 sequences are MNHEY and SMNVEV (reference sequence). The CDR3 nucleotides are TGTGCCAGCAGTTTTTTCACCCACAATGAGCAGTTCTTC. Residues: CASSFFTHNEQFF.

V usage is TRBV4-3 and J usage is TRBJ2-7; either TRBD1 or TRBD2 may fit D (5 bases each). CDR3 length: 14 residues. With 4 bases removed from V and 0 bases from J, the gap between germline ends came to 10 bases. Germline V CDR1 and CDR2: LGHNA, YSLEER. The CDR3, as DNA: TGCGCCAGCAGCCGGGGGAGCAACTCCTACGAGCAGTACTTC. Translating it yields CASSRGSNSYEQYF.

V and J are TRBV2 and TRBJ1-1; a possible D gene is TRBD1 (5 bases). The CDR3 loop spans 15 amino acids. Trimming took off 1 base at V and 0 bases at J, with 9 bases between the two ends. Germline loops: CDR1 SNHLY, CDR2 FYNNEI. The CDR3 DNA sequence: TGTGCCAGCAGTGAAGACATAGGGGTGAACACTGAAGCTTTCTTT. Translation gives CASSEDIGVNTEAFF.

This sequence joins TRBV5-1 and TRBJ2-1; tentative D call: TRBD2 (5 bases). Trimming removed 5 bases at V and 7 bases at J, with 16 bases between. The CDR3 length is 14 residues. Germline V gene lookup returns CDR1 SGHRS and CDR2 YFSETQ. The CDR3 loop reads CASSRAGAENEQFF. CDR3 bases: TGCGCCAGCAGTCGGGCGGGCGCCGAAAATGAGCAGTTCTTC.

The chain links TRBV13 to TRBJ1-5; D gene uncertain. CDR1 is PRHDT and CDR2 is FYEKMQ in the germline V gene (reference sequence). Trimming removed 3 bases at V and 5 bases at J, with 8 bases between. The CDR3 runs 13 residues. The CDR3 DNA sequence: TGTGCCAGCAGCTTTACCCCTGATCAGCCCCAGCATTTT. Its protein is CASSFTPDQPQHF.

The chain has TRBV11-2 and TRBJ2-1; D is uncertain. There are 11 residues in the CDR3. V shed 7 bases and J shed 2 bases, with 3 bases lying between them. Germline V gives CDR1 SGHAT, CDR2 FQNNGV. CDR3 bases: TGTGCCAGCACCGCCTACAATGAGCAGTTCTTC. As protein: CASTAYNEQFF.

The chain carries TRBV5-1 and TRBJ2-7, with TRBD2 matching 8 bases. CDR1 is SGHRS, CDR2 YFSETQ, per germline. CDR3 length: 13 amino acids. Trimming cost V 3 bases and J 4 bases; bases outside gene matches: 3. The CDR3 loop is CASSSSGSYEQYF. The CDR3 DNA reads TGCGCCAGCAGCTCGAGCGGGAGTTACGAGCAGTACTTC.